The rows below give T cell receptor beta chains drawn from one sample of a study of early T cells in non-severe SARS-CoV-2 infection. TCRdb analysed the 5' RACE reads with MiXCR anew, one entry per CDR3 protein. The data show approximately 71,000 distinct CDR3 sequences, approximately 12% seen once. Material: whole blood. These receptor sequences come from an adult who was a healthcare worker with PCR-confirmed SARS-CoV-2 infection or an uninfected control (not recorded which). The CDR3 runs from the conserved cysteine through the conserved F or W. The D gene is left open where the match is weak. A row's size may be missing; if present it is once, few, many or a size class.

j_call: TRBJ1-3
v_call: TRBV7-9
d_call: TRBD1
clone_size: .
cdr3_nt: TGTGCCACCCATCGACAGGGACAGGGGTTATATTTT
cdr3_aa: CATHRQGQGLYF

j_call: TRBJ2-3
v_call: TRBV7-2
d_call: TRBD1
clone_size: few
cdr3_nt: TGTGCCAGCAGTCGAGGGGGACAGATCACAGATACGCAGTATTTT
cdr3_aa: CASSRGGQITDTQYF

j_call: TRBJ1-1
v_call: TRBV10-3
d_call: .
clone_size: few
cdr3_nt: TGTGCCATCAGTGATGAAGGGTTGGACACTGAAGCTTTCTTT
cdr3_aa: CAISDEGLDTEAFF

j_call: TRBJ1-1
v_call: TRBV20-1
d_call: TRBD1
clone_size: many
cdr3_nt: TGCAGTGCTAGGATGATGACAGGGGGAACGGACACTGAAGCTTTCTTT
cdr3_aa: CSARMMTGGTDTEAFF

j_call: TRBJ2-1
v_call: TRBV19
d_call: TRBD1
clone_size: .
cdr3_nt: TGTGCCAGTGCTCCGGGACAGGGGTCCTACAATGAGCAGTTCTTC
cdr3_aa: CASAPGQGSYNEQFF

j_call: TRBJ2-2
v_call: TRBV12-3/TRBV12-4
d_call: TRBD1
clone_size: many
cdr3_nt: TGTGCCAGCAGTCCCGAGACAGGGGCCGGGGAGCTGTTTTTT
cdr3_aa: CASSPETGAGELFF

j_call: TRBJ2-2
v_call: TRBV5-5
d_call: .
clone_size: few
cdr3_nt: TGTGCCAGCACATCCGCAGGGCCCGGGGAGCTGTTTTTT
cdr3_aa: CASTSAGPGELFF

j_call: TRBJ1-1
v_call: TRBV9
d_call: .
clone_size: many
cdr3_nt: TGTGCCAGCAGCGTAGGGCCAAACACTGAAGCTTTCTTT
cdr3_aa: CASSVGPNTEAFF

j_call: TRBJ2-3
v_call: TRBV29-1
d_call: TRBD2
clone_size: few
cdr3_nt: TGCAGCGCCCCGGCCCTTAGCGGGAACACAGATACGCAGTATTTT
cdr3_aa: CSAPALSGNTDTQYF

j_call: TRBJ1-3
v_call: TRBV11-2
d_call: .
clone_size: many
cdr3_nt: TGTGCCAGCAGCCTCACAGGTAGCTCTGGAAACACCATATATTTT
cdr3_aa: CASSLTGSSGNTIYF

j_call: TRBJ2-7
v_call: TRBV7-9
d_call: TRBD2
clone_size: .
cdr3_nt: TGTGCCAGCAGCTACTATCTAGCGGCCAACCCCGAGCAGTACTTC
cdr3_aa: CASSYYLAANPEQYF

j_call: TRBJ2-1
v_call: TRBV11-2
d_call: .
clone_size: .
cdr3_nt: TGTGCCAGCAGCTTTAGCGCGGAGCAGTTCTTC
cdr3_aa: CASSFSAEQFF

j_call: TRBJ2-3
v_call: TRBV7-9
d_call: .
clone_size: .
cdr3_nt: TGTGCCAGCAGCTCCACGGCAAGGACAGATACGCAGTATTTT
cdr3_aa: CASSSTARTDTQYF

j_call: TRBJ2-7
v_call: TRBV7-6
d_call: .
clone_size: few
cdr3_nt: TGTGCCAGCAGCGTTGCCGGGAACACCGGATACGAGCAGTACTTC
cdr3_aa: CASSVAGNTGYEQYF

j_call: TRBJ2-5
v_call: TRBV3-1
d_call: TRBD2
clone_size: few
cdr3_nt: TGTGCCAGCACCGGGACTAGCGGGGGAGAGATCCAGTACTTC
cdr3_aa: CASTGTSGGEIQYF

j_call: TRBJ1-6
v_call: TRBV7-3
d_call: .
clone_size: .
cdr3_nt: TGTGCCAGCAGCTTAAACAATAATTCACCCCTCCACTTT
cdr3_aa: CASSLNNNSPLHF

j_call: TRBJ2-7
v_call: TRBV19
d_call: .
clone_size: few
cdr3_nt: TGTGCCAGTAGCCCGGGACTCCCCCTTTACTACGAGCAGTACTTC
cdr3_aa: CASSPGLPLYYEQYF

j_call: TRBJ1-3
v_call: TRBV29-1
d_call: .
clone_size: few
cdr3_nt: TGCAGCGTGGCCCAGGGGAGCTCTGGAAACACCATATATTTT
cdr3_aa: CSVAQGSSGNTIYF

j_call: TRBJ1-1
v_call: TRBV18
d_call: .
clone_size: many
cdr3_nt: TGTGCCAGCTCAGGGGTCACTGAAGCTTTCTTT
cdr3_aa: CASSGVTEAFF

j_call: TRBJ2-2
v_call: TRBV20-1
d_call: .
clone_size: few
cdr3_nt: TGCAGTGCTAGAGATCTCGGCAGCGCGAACACCGGGGAGCTGTTTTTT
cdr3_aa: CSARDLGSANTGELFF

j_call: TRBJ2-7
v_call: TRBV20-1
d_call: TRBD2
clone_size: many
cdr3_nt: TGCAGTGCTAGGCCGGGACTAGCTAGCTCCTACGAGCAGTACTTC
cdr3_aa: CSARPGLASSYEQYF

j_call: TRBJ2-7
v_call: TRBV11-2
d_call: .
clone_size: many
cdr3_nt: TGTGCCAGCAGTTCGGGACTGGCCTACGAGCAGTACTTC
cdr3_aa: CASSSGLAYEQYF

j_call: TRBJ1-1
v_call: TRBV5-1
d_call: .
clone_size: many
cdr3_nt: TGCGCCAGCAGCTTGGAAGAGGTCCTTAACACTGAAGCTTTCTTT
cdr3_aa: CASSLEEVLNTEAFF

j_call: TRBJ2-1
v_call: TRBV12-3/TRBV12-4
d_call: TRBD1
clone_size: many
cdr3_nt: TGTGCCAGCAGTTTAGGAAGCACAGGGGGGTTCTTC
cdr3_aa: CASSLGSTGGFF

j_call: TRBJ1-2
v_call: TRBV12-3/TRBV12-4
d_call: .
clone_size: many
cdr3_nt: TGTGCCAGCAGGGCCTACTATGGCTACACCTTC
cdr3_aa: CASRAYYGYTF

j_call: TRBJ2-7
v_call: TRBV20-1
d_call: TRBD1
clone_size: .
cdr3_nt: TGCAGTGCTGGAGGACAGGACCAGGACGACGAGCAGTACTTC
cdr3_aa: CSAGGQDQDDEQYF

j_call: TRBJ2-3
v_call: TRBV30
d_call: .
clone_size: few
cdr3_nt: TGTGCCTGGAGTGTACGGGGAGCGGATACGCAGTATTTT
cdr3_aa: CAWSVRGADTQYF

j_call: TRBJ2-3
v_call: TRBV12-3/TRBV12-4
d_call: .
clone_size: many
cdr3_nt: TGTGCCAGCTCCCCGTTGGCAGATACGCAGTATTTT
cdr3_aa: CASSPLADTQYF

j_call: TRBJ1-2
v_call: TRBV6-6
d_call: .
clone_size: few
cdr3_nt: TGTGCCAGCACCGGCGGCCGAGACTATGGCTACACCTTC
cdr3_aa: CASTGGRDYGYTF

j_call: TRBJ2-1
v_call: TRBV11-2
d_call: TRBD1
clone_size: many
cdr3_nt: TGTGCCAGCAGCTTAGATCCAGGGGGTCTCTACAATGAGCAGTTCTTC
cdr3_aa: CASSLDPGGLYNEQFF

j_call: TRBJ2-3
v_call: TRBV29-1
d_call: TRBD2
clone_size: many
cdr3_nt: TGCGCGGGGGTGTCTAGCACAGATACGCAGTATTTT
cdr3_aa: CAGVSSTDTQYF

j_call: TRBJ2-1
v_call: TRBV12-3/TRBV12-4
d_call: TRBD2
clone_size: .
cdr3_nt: TGTGCCAGCAGTTCTACCACTAGCGGGAGGGCCTACAATGAGCAGTTCTTC
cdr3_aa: CASSSTTSGRAYNEQFF

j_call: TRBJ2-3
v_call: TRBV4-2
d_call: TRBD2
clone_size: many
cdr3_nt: TGTGCCAGCAGCCATTCTGGACTAGCGTCTGACATACGGGTTGATACGCAGTATTTT
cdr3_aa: CASSHSGLASDIRVDTQYF

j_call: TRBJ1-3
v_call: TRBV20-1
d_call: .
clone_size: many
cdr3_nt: TGCAGTGCTAGACCCTATGACCGCGCAGCAGACACCATATATTTT
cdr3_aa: CSARPYDRAADTIYF

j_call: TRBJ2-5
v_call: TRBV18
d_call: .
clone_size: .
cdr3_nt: TGTGCCAGCTCCCCCCCGGCAGAACAAGAGACCCAGTACTTC
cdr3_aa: CASSPPAEQETQYF

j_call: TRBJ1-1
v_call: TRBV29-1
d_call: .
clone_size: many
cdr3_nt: TGCAGCGTTGAGAAGGGGACGAACACTGAAGCTTTCTTT
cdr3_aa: CSVEKGTNTEAFF

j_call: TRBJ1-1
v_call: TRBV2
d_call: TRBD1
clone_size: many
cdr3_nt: TGTGCCAGCAGTGTTTCGGGTGCGGGACAGCAAGCTTTCTTT
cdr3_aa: CASSVSGAGQQAFF

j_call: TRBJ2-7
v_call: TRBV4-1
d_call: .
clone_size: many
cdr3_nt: TGCGCCAGCAGCCAACAGGGGAAGCAGTACTTC
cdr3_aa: CASSQQGKQYF

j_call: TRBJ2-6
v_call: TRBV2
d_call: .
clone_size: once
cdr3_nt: TGTGCCAGCAGTCACTCTAGCCGGCGACGTGGGGCCAACGTCCTGACTTTC
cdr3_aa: CASSHSSRRRGANVLTF

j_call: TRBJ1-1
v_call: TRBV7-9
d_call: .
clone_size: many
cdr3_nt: TGTGCCAGCAGCTTAGGGCAGGGAGGACCTGAAGCTTTCTTT
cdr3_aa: CASSLGQGGPEAFF

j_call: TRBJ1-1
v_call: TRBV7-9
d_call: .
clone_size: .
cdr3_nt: TGTGCCAGCAGTTCTTCACTGAAAGCTTTCTTT
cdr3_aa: CASSSSLKAFF

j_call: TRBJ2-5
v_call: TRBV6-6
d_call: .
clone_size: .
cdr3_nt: TGTGCCAGCAGCCTCCCTCAAGAGACCCAGTACTTC
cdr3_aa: CASSLPQETQYF

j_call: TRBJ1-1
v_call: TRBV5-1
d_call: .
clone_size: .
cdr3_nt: TGCGCCAGCGAGGGGGAGGTGAACACTGAAGCTTTCTTT
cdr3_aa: CASEGEVNTEAFF

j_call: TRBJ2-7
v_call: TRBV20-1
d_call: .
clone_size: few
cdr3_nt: TGCAGTGCTAGAGACGCGGGTAAATTAGACTACGAGCAGTACTTC
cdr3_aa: CSARDAGKLDYEQYF

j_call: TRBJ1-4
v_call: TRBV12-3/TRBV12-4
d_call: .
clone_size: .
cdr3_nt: TGTGCCAGCAGTACCTCAGGGTTTGAAAAACTGTTTTTT
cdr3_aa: CASSTSGFEKLFF

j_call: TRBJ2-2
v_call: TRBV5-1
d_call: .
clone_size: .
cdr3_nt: TGCGCCAGCAGCTTGGACGGGGCTGACACCGGGGAGCTGTTTTTT
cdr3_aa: CASSLDGADTGELFF

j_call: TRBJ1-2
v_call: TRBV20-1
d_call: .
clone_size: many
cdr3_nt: TGCAGTGCTAGTGCGGGGGTTAAGGGCTACACCTTC
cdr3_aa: CSASAGVKGYTF

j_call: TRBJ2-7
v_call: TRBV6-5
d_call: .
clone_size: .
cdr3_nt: TGTGCCAGCAGTAGACTGACATCCCCCTACGAGCAGTACTTC
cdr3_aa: CASSRLTSPYEQYF

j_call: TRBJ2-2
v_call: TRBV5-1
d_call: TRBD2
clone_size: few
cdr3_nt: TGCGCCAGCAGATGGACTAGCGGGAGCCCGAACACCGGGGAGCTGTTTTTT
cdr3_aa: CASRWTSGSPNTGELFF

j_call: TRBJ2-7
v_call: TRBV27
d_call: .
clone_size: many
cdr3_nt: TGTGCCAGCAGTTTTGCGACAGCAGCCTACGAGCAGTACTTC
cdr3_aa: CASSFATAAYEQYF

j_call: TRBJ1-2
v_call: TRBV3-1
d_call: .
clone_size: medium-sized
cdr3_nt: TGTGCCAGCAGCCACAGGGGCCTTAACTATGGCTACACCTTC
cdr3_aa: CASSHRGLNYGYTF

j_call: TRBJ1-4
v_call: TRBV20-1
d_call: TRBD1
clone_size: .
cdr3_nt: TGCAGTGCTAAGGACAGGGGGGTCGGTGAAAAACTGTTTTTT
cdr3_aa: CSAKDRGVGEKLFF

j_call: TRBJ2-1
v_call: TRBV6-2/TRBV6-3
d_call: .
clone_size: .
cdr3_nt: TGTGCCAGCAGTTATCATCCAAATGAGCAGTTCTTC
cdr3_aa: CASSYHPNEQFF

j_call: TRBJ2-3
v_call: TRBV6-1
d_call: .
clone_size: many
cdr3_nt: TGTGCCAGCAGCCAACAGTACTCCACAGATACGCAGTATTTT
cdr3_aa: CASSQQYSTDTQYF